Below, one TCR beta chain is given with its context. What this receptor recognizes is not known. No qualities accompany the bases; no much larger clone lies one base away. These data originate in a study of long-term antiretroviral therapy in people with HIV (dated by TCRdb to between 2021 and 2024). Context from the whole study: The earliest samples were collected roughly a decade before the 2015 WHO recommendation for immediate ART, at a time when ART was usually postponed until CD4 counts fell. A retrospective serial study tested whether ART initiation and durable HIV suppression were associated with changes in peripheral blood TRB repertoire composition and diversity. A total of roughly 200 cryopreserved PBMC samples came from around 30 adults with confirmed HIV infection and were collected serially over a mean of roughly six years (range 1-12). Among the roughly 30 participants with HIV, roughly eleven were female. No cross-contamination during QIAcube processing was shown when test extractions of a monoclonal T-cell line were performed alongside about 33 polyclonal samples.

Sequencing of the TRB variable region was done with the immunoSEQ hsTCRB v3.0 assay at survey level resolution. A depth of roughly 35,000-55,000 T-cell genomes per sample was targeted for TRB sequencing. An Illumina MiSeq with a v3 150-cycle kit was used to sequence the pooled TRB libraries. The authors' pipeline ran thus. Repertoire analysis ran in R within a reproducible Nextflow workflow covering QC, data transformation and analysis. Custom analyses were implemented in LymphoSeq2, an R package for AIRR-Seq data exploration. Several samples that yielded fewer than 5000 total TRB sequences were excluded, so that 150 to 200 HIV repertoires were analyzed. Among the roughly 190 retained HIV repertoires, 59 were collected before ART initiation and 120 to 140 were collected after ART initiation. Repertoires were downsampled to 5000 TRB nucleotide sequences, with summary statistics averaged over 100 downsampling iterations. Only TRB sequences with CDR3 regions of at least seven amino acids were retained for analysis. A Shannon entropy-derived clonality score and the Gini coefficient were used to measure diversity. In repertoire networks, the top 5000 CDR3 amino acid sequences were linked whenever an edit distance of one separated two sequences. For TRB CDR3 amino acid sequences, GLIPH2 was used to predict antigen specificity groups and MHC restriction. To flag known CMV, EBV, HIV or tissue antigen associations, CDR3 amino acid sequences were matched against VDJdb and McPAS-TCR. Pre-ART, post-ART and control groups were compared with Wilcoxon signed-rank tests and Holm-Bonferroni correction. Imported from immuneACCESS, the table was reduced by TCRdb to in-frame sequences with V and J called. These copies leave out some clones; in studies compared against another copy, an unresolved V gene accounts for under half, and the cause of the remainder is not known. Clone size and V and J calls were adopted from that table, with D and trimming inferred from the DNA. This sample lists 30,000 to 50,000 clones; 65% to 90% were detected once. The top ten clones comprise roughly 3.9% of the sample.

Inclusion was restricted to participants for whom at least one PBMC sample before ART initiation and at least two post-ART samples were available. Every participant with HIV received treatment in the United States of America. Before DNA extraction, cryopreserved samples containing about 0.95-10 million PBMC were thawed and washed. At the time of the earliest PBMC sample, participants with HIV were aged between about 20 and 54 years. Per participant, PBMC samples came from 1-4 timepoints prior to ART initiation and 2-8 timepoints following ART initiation, for a median of 7 samples. For every participant, serial HIV viral load, CD4+ T-cell count, ART history and demographic data were obtained. Genomic DNA was extracted from unsorted PBMC with a Qiagen kit on a QIAcube, with processing performed in batches of 12 samples. According to the germline V gene, CDR1 reads SGDLS and CDR2 reads YYNGEE. Germline trimming amounts to 3 bases on V and 3 bases on J, with 5 as the count of junction bases outside the gene matches. Counted from cysteine to phenylalanine, this CDR3 has 14 amino acids. Only the CDR3 part of the read is kept: 42 bases, read in frame from the first base.

The paper as a whole reports these results and caveats: Since PBMC availability was limited, sequencing covered only the TCR beta chain, with no alpha chain pairing. At every time point, the repertoire was dominated by expanded TRB clones first identified before ART initiation, although this dominance fluctuated and, in many PLHIV, declined after ART. Unsorted PBMC were profiled instead of sorted CD4+ and CD8+ T cells because pre-ART samples had limited cell numbers. The samples span the years 2004 to 2017, and the ART regimens used at that time may not be as effective as current regimens. A significant increase in TRB diversity was found to be associated with ART initiation, although TRB diversity was observed to remain significantly below that of transplant donor controls even after long-term ART. Inferences about post-ART repertoire changes are limited because no data were available on ART adherence, viral resistance or therapy changes. Compared with controls, HIV repertoires had narrower CDR3 length ranges, and the network structure pointed to an antigen-experienced repertoire that shifted only slightly toward naive after ART.

The source material was unsorted PBMCs, sampled just before starting antiretroviral therapy. The chain is assembled from TRBV9 and TRBJ2-7; 8 central nucleotides agree with TRBD2. This TCR was sampled from a woman in her late teens or twenties with HIV. The DNA reads as follows: TGTGCCAGCAGCGGAGCGGGAGCCGGCTACGAGCAGTACTTC. Translated, this is CASSGAGAGYEQYF.